These 22 T cell receptor beta chains were all obtained from the same sample, sequenced in a study of molecular identifiers for immune sequencing clone quantification. MiXCR, run by TCRdb on the PCR reads, gives a single entry per CDR3 protein. The profile shows hundreds of thousands of distinct CDR3 sequences, over 25% of them singletons. The source material was naive CD8+ T cells from blood, with Jurkat cell RNA spiked in. Subset specified: FACS-sorted CD8+CD4-CCR7+CD45RA+ naive T cells. The receptors shown here come from a human donor in good health. Some libraries in this study had Jurkat cell RNA spiked in.

In regard to this clonotype: The CDR3 does not end in the conserved phenylalanine or tryptophan, so this is likely a read error. The chain recombines TRBV7-9 with TRBJ2-1, with D tentatively TRBD1 (5 bases). The CDR3 consists of 15 residues. The germline V gene has CDR1 SEHNR and CDR2 FQNEAQ (reference sequence). Trimming took off 4 bases at V and 0 bases at J, with 10 bases between the two ends. CDR3 amino acids: CASSSTVDSYNEQFL. The CDR3 DNA follows: TGTGCCAGCAGCTCGACAGTAGACTCCTACAATGAGCAGTTCCTC.

This clonotype appeared many times. J is TRBJ1-2 and V is TRBV20-1; the match to TRBD1 covers 7 bases. The CDR3 consists of 12 residues. Germline-derived CDR1 and CDR2 are DFQATT and SNEGSKA (reference sequence). Trimming at V came to 5 bases and at J to 5 bases, leaving 5 bases not matched to a gene. CDR3 nucleotide sequence: TGCAGTGCTGCCGGGACAGAATATGGCTACACCTTC. This encodes CSAAGTEYGYTF.

The rearrangement links TRBV10-2 to TRBJ2-7, with 8 bases identical to TRBD2. Germline loops: CDR1 WSHSY, CDR2 SAAADI. The CDR3 is made up of 13 amino acids. After removal of 8 bases from V and 4 bases from J, the junction contained 7 bases not matched to a gene. CDR3 DNA sequence: TGCGCCAGCTCCGGGAGGGCCTATTACGAGCAGTACTTC. Translation: CASSGRAYYEQYF.

This clonotype was counted many times. The chain combines TRBV9 with TRBJ2-4; 14 nucleotides line up with TRBD2. Germline values: CDR1 SGDLS, CDR2 YYNGEE. This CDR3 spans 19 amino acids. Trimming removed 2 bases from V and 0 bases from J; junction bases left unmatched: 7. CDR3 amino acids: CASSVGLAGGVGAKNIQYF. The CDR3 DNA reads as TGTGCCAGCAGCGTCGGACTAGCGGGAGGTGTAGGAGCCAAAAACATTCAGTACTTC.

J is TRBJ2-7 and V is TRBV7-9; 10 nucleotides match TRBD1. The CDR3 totals 16 residues. Germline V gene data show CDR1 as SEHNR and CDR2 as FQNEAQ (reference sequence). Losses at the gene ends were 4 bases for V and 0 bases for J; bases not matched to a gene: 6. The CDR3 spells CASSSGQGISSYEQYF. The CDR3 DNA is TGTGCCAGCAGCTCGGGACAGGGGATCAGCTCCTACGAGCAGTACTTC.

The chain has TRBV30 and TRBJ2-7; the D gene is possibly TRBD2 (6 bases). This CDR3 comprises 12 residues. Germline-derived CDR1 and CDR2 are GTSNPN and SVGIG (reference sequence). Trimming cost V 5 bases and J 2 bases, with 10 bases left between them. The CDR3 is CAWVEGPYEQYF. CDR3 DNA sequence: TGTGCCTGGGTGGAGGGTCCCTACGAGCAGTACTTC.

V usage is TRBV4-3 and J usage is TRBJ2-1; D gene ambiguous. V was clipped by 0 bases and J by 9 bases, with 9 bases between them. This CDR3 spans 13 amino acids. The germline CDR1 and CDR2 sequences are LGHNA and YSLEER. CDR3 bases: TGCGCCAGCAGCCAAGATGCCGAGGCTGAGCAGTTCTTC. This encodes CASSQDAEAEQFF.

Notes on this clonotype: One base away lies a much larger clone, so this may be a sequencing read error. The chain has TRBV6-2 or TRBV6-3 and TRBJ1-1; 7 bases align to TRBD1. The CDR3 is made up of 16 amino acids. Germline V lookup: CDR1 MNHEY, CDR2 SVGEGT. The DNA for the CDR3 is TGTACCACCCACGTGGCCGGGACAGAGCTTAACACTGAAGCTTTCTTT. Translating gives CTTHVAGTELNTEAFF.

The table lists this clonotype with many counts. The chain couples TRBV7-3 to TRBJ2-4; D not certain. The CDR3 is 15 amino acids. CDR1 SGHTA and CDR2 FQGTGA come from the germline V gene. V gave up 2 bases and J gave up 0 bases, with 8 bases separating them. CDR3 coding DNA: TGTGCCAGCAGCTTACCAGGTCTAGCCAAAAACATTCAGTACTTC. It codes for CASSLPGLAKNIQYF.

This clonotype was counted many times. This chain joins TRBV29-1 and TRBJ2-5; TRBD1 might be the D (5 bases). V was clipped by 7 bases and J by 5 bases, with 14 bases between them. The germline CDR1 and CDR2 sequences are SQVTM and ANQGSEA. The CDR3 contains 12 residues. CDR3 protein: CSGSGSGETQYF. The CDR3 region has the DNA TGCAGCGGATCAGGGTCCGGTGAGACCCAGTACTTC.

This clonotype was counted between two and nine times. The chain combines TRBV12-3 or TRBV12-4 with TRBJ2-5; TRBD1 agrees at 11 bases. J lost 4 bases, V lost 7 bases, and 5 bases had no gene match. CDR3 length equals 14 residues. CDR3 nucleotide sequence: TGTGCCAGCAAATATGGGACAGGGGGAGAGACCCAGTACTTC. Protein product: CASKYGTGGETQYF.

V usage is TRBV18 and J usage is TRBJ1-5, with 10 bases matching TRBD1. CDR1 is KGHSH and CDR2 is LQKENI in the germline V gene. V shed 6 bases, J shed 4 bases, and the junction held 6 bases outside the gene matches. This CDR3 is 15 amino acids long. The CDR3 DNA reads as TGTGCCAGCTCGCGGGACAGGGGTTGGAATCAGCCCCAGCATTTT. This translates into CASSRDRGWNQPQHF.

About this clonotype itself: Possible read error: a much larger clone is one base away. The chain employs TRBV6-2 or TRBV6-3 and TRBJ2-7; maybe TRBD2 (6 bases). CDR3 length: 13 amino acids. The germline V and J ends were trimmed by 11 bases and 7 bases, with 21 bases remaining between them. Germline V lookup: CDR1 MNHEY, CDR2 SVGEGT. The CDR3 coding sequence is TGTGCCGGTCAACAAACGGGACTGGAAGAGCAGTACTTC. This sequence encodes CAGQQTGLEEQYF.

This clonotype was counted only a few times. The chain recombines TRBV7-9 with TRBJ2-3, with 9 bases lining up with TRBD2. Germline trimming cut 5 bases from V and 2 bases from J; bases unmatched to any gene: 8. The CDR3 is 16 amino acids. The germline gives CDR1 SEHNR, CDR2 FQNEAQ (reference sequence). The chain's CDR3 is CASSPPSGVHTDTQYF. The CDR3 DNA is TGTGCCAGCAGCCCCCCTAGCGGGGTTCACACAGATACGCAGTATTTT. The full variable domain, with the rest looked up from reference TRBV7-9 and TRBJ2-3, is DTGVSQNPRHKITKRGQNVTFRCDPISEHNRLYWYRQTLGQGPEFLTYFQNEAQLEKSRLLSDRFSAERPKGSFSTLEIQRTEQGDSAMYLCASSPPSGVHTDTQYFGPGTRLTVL.

In regard to this clonotype: Since a much larger clone is just one base distant, this may be a read error. The J gene is TRBJ1-1, the V gene TRBV7-9, with D unresolved. In germline, CDR1 is SEHNR, CDR2 FQNEAQ (reference sequence). This CDR3 has 16 residues. The CDR3 bases are TGTGCCAGCAGCTCTGAGGGCGCCGGGAGAAACACTGAAGCTCTCTTT. Amino acids: CASSSEGAGRNTEALF.

This clonotype was seen ten or more times. The genes are TRBV28 and TRBJ2-7, with 12 nucleotides matching TRBD2. The J segment lost 4 bases and the V segment lost 6 bases, leaving 7 bases of the junction unmatched. This CDR3 contains 15 residues. In germline, CDR1 is MDHEN, CDR2 SYDVKM. The CDR3 here is CASRILAGGLYEQYF. The CDR3 DNA is TGTGCCAGCAGGATACTAGCGGGAGGCCTTTACGAGCAGTACTTC. The whole variable domain, filled in from reference TRBV28 and TRBJ2-7, reads DVKVTQSSRYLVKRTGEKVFLECVQDMDHENMFWYRQDPGLGLRLIYFSYDVKMKEKGDIPEGYSVSREKKERFSLILESASTNQTSMYLCASRILAGGLYEQYFGPGTRLTVT.

At least ten counts were recorded for this clonotype. The genes are TRBV12-3 or TRBV12-4 and TRBJ1-1; 7 bases agree with TRBD1. V shed 5 bases and J 8 bases; nucleotides not matched to a gene: 11. This CDR3 is built from 14 residues. CDR3 sequence reads: CASSPYERTGEAFF. The CDR3 DNA reads TGTGCCAGCAGTCCATACGAGAGGACAGGCGAAGCTTTCTTT.

There are a few counts of this clonotype. This rearrangement joins TRBV12-3 or TRBV12-4 to TRBJ2-3, with 10 positions matching TRBD1. The CDR3 is 17 residues long. V trimming: 5 bases; J trimming: 3 bases; junction bases outside the gene matches: 11. CDR3 residues: CASSPRDRGVETDTQYF. The CDR3 bases are TGTGCCAGCAGTCCGAGGGACAGGGGCGTTGAGACAGATACGCAGTATTTT.

The gene calls are TRBV9 and TRBJ2-3; D may correspond to TRBD1 or TRBD2 (7 bases each). Germline values: CDR1 SGDLS, CDR2 YYNGEE. V was clipped by 1 base and J by 1 base, with 19 bases between them. The CDR3 loop spans 18 amino acids. CDR3 residues: CASSVSPQGGEGTDTQYF. Here the CDR3 DNA reads TGTGCCAGCAGCGTATCTCCCCAGGGGGGGGAAGGCACAGATACGCAGTATTTT.

With respect to this clonotype: Since a much larger clone is just one base distant, this may be a read error. This sequence joins TRBV29-1 and TRBJ2-7; unclear D gene. This CDR3 comprises 11 residues. Between the trimmed V and J ends, which lost 7 bases and 4 bases, there was a span of 11 bases. Germline lookup yields CDR1 SQVTM and CDR2 ANQGSEA. In DNA, the CDR3 is TGCAGCGGTGATGTGGGGTACGAGCAGTACTTC. Translation gives CSGDVGYEQYF.

This clonotype has more than one count but fewer than ten. The rearrangement links TRBV29-1 to TRBJ1-2; TRBD1 matches at 10 bases. Trimming cost V 4 bases and J 3 bases; bases outside gene matches: 8. In germline, CDR1 is SQVTM, CDR2 ANQGSEA. The CDR3 loop spans 15 amino acids. The CDR3: CSVVGDRGEYYGYTF. DNA for the CDR3: TGCAGCGTTGTGGGGGACAGGGGCGAATACTATGGCTACACCTTC.

Worth noting for this clonotype: One junction end does not reproduce the germline sequence, and a read error may be involved. The rearrangement joins TRBV6-2 or TRBV6-3 to TRBJ2-5; D remains unclear. Per germline, CDR1 MNHEY and CDR2 SVGEGT. This CDR3 comprises 13 residues. CDR3 bases: TGTGCCAGCAGTTATTTTGCGAAAGAGGCCCAGTACTTC. This sequence encodes CASSYFAKEAQYF.